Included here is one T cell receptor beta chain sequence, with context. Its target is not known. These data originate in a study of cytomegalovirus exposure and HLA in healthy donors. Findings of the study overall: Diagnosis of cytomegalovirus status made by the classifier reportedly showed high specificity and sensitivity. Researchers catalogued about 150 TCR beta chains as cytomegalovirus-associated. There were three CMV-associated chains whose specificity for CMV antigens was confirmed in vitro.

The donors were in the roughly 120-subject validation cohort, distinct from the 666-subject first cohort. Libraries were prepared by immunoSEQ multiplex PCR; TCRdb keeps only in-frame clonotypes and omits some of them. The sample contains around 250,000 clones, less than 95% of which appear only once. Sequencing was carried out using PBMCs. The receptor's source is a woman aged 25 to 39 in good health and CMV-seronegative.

The CDR3 loop reads CASSTVEEGYEQYF. The CDR3 DNA sequence: TGTGCCAGTAGTACCGTGGAGGAGGGTTACGAGCAGTACTTC. The rearrangement links TRBV19 to TRBJ2-7; TRBD2 might be the D (6 bases). Trimming removed 4 bases from V and 4 bases from J, with 14 bases in between. Looked up from germline, CDR1 is LNHDA and CDR2 is SQIVND (reference sequence). This CDR3 contains 14 residues. Full variable domain (missing parts from reference TRBV19 and TRBJ2-7): DGGITQSPKYLFRKEGQNVTLSCEQNLNHDAMYWYRQDPGQGLRLIYYSQIVNDFQKGDIAEGYSVSREKKESFPLTVTSAQKNPTAFYLCASSTVEEGYEQYFGPGTRLTVT.